The 20 T cell receptor beta chains below come from one sample, sequenced in a study of identifying expanded T cells in peripheral blood. Using immunoSEQ multiplex PCR, the repertoire was profiled, and TCRdb retains in-frame clones only, with some absent. Of under 85,000 clones in the sample, less than 90% were seen once. Sample: blood. Receptor source: a person aged 18 to 75 in good health.

The chain carries TRBV10-3 and TRBJ2-7, with D possibly TRBD2 on 6 matching bases. V gave up 10 bases and J gave up 4 bases, with 23 bases separating them. The germline V gene encodes CDR1 ENHRY and CDR2 SYGVKD. The CDR3 spans 15 residues. This chain's CDR3 is CATAPNPGLLYEQYF. CDR3 nucleotides: TGTGCCACCGCACCTAATCCGGGACTCCTTTACGAGCAGTACTTC.

V usage is TRBV30 and J usage is TRBJ1-2; D is perhaps TRBD1 (6 bases). Trimming removed 2 bases from V and 6 bases from J, with 19 bases in between. Germline V lookup: CDR1 GTSNPN, CDR2 SVGIG (reference sequence). This CDR3 is 15 amino acids long. The CDR3: CAWSPAGATVDGYTF. The CDR3 region has the DNA TGTGCCTGGAGTCCGGCAGGGGCAACAGTGGATGGCTACACCTTC. Filled out from reference TRBV30 and TRBJ1-2, the complete variable domain reads SQTIHQWPATLVQPVGSPLSLECTVEGTSNPNLYWYRQAAGRGLQLLFYSVGIGQISSEVPQNLSASRPQDRQFILSSKKLLLSDSGFYLCAWSPAGATVDGYTFGSGTRLTVV.

The chain carries TRBV9 and TRBJ2-1; TRBD2 aligns across 10 bases. V gave up 4 bases and J gave up 5 bases; unmatched junction bases: 6. Per germline, CDR1 SGDLS and CDR2 YYNGEE. CDR3 length equals 15 residues. CDR3 protein: CASSTSSGSHNEQFF. DNA for the CDR3: TGTGCCAGCAGCACTTCTAGCGGGAGCCACAATGAGCAGTTCTTC.

The V gene is TRBV9, the J gene TRBJ2-5, with D possibly matching TRBD2 (6 bases). CDR1 and CDR2 from the germline V gene are SGDLS and YYNGEE. V was clipped by 4 bases and J by 2 bases, with 12 bases between them. The CDR3 consists of 14 residues. CDR3 bases: TGTGCCAGCAGCCCAGGGAGGATTCAAGAGACCCAGTACTTC. Translation: CASSPGRIQETQYF.

In nucleotides, the CDR3 is TGTGCCAGCAGTGTAGCCGGGACAGCACTCTCTGGAAACACCATATATTTT. This translates into CASSVAGTALSGNTIYF. The V call is TRBV2, the J call TRBJ1-3, with TRBD1 matching over 7 bases. The J segment lost 0 bases and the V segment lost 4 bases, leaving 9 bases of the junction unmatched. The CDR3 totals 17 residues. CDR1 is SNHLY and CDR2 is FYNNEI in the germline V gene.

This clone was seen a few times. The chain carries TRBV14 and TRBJ1-2, with no clear D. Between the trimmed V and J ends, which lost 6 bases and 6 bases, there was a span of 20 bases. CDR1 SGHDN and CDR2 FVKESK come from the germline V gene. There are 15 residues in the CDR3. The CDR3 protein is CASRRSMARRHGYTF. The CDR3 region has the DNA TGTGCCAGCAGACGGTCAATGGCCCGCCGGCATGGCTACACCTTC.

The rearrangement links TRBV28 to TRBJ2-1; D gene uncertain. V was shortened by 8 bases and J by 0 bases, with 5 bases between the two germline ends. Germline V gene sequence: CDR1 MDHEN, CDR2 SYDVKM. The CDR3 length is 12 residues. CDR3 DNA sequence: TGTGCCAGCTGGACCTCCTACAATGAGCAGTTCTTC. This translates into CASWTSYNEQFF.

The chain joins TRBV18 to TRBJ2-1, with D hard to call. The CDR3 is 15 amino acids. The germline gives CDR1 KGHSH, CDR2 LQKENI. V was clipped by 3 bases and J by 3 bases, with 12 bases between them. The CDR3 sequence: CASSPASADYNEQFF. The CDR3 region has the DNA TGTGCCAGCTCACCGGCCTCAGCAGACTACAATGAGCAGTTCTTC.

The chain employs TRBV5-6 and TRBJ2-3, with TRBD2 matching over 7 bases. Unmatched junction bases numbered 7, after V lost 0 bases and J lost 6 bases. Per the germline V gene, CDR1 is SGHDT and CDR2 is YYEEEE. The CDR3 has 15 residues. The CDR3 loop is CASSLGAGVGDTQYF. The CDR3 DNA follows: TGTGCCAGCAGCTTGGGGGCGGGAGTAGGGGATACGCAGTATTTT.

The chain carries TRBV11-2 and TRBJ2-3, with 9 bases that match TRBD2. The CDR3 runs to 16 residues. Germline V gives CDR1 SGHAT, CDR2 FQNNGV. V lost 4 bases and J lost 3; bases outside the gene matches: 8. The CDR3 nucleotides read TGTGCCAGCAGCTCTTTAGCGGGAGAGAGAACAGATACGCAGTATTTT. As protein: CASSSLAGERTDTQYF.

V is TRBV2 and J is TRBJ1-2; 7 bases line up with TRBD1. The CDR3 covers 12 residues. Germline V lookup: CDR1 SNHLY, CDR2 FYNNEI. V was clipped by 8 bases and J by 2 bases; unmatched bases: 2. CDR3 region: CASGDRNYGYTF. The CDR3 region has the DNA TGTGCCAGCGGGGACAGAAACTATGGCTACACCTTC. The complete variable domain, with remaining parts taken from reference TRBV2 and TRBJ1-2, reads EPEVTQTPSHQVTQMGQEVILRCVPISNHLYFYWYRQILGQKVEFLVSFYNNEISEKSEIFDDQFSVERPDGSNFTLKIRSTKLEDSAMYFCASGDRNYGYTFGSGTRLTVV.

This clone has only one observation. The V gene is TRBV4-2, the J gene TRBJ2-3; the match to TRBD2 covers 10 bases. V was clipped by 0 bases and J by 1 base; unmatched bases: 7. This CDR3 spans 18 amino acids. From germline, CDR1 is LGHNA and CDR2 YNFKEQ. The CDR3 DNA reads as TGTGCCAGCAGCCAAGATGTTGGCCTAGCGGGAGGCACAGATACGCAGTATTTT. Its protein is CASSQDVGLAGGTDTQYF.

This clone occurred once. The chain combines TRBV29-1 with TRBJ2-1; D not certain. Between the trimmed V and J ends, which lost 3 bases and 6 bases, there was a span of 9 bases. The length of the CDR3 is 12 residues. Germline CDR1 is SQVTM and CDR2 is ANQGSEA. The CDR3 sequence is CSVDGLVNEQFF. The CDR3, as DNA: TGCAGCGTTGATGGGCTGGTCAATGAGCAGTTCTTC.

The chain couples TRBV6-1 to TRBJ2-7; 9 nucleotides agree with TRBD1. Germline values: CDR1 MNHNS, CDR2 SASEGT. J was trimmed by 4 bases and V by 8 bases; bases with no gene match: 6. This CDR3 is 13 amino acids long. In nucleotides, the CDR3 is TGTGCCAGCTATACAGGGGGCGCATACGAGCAGTACTTC. As protein: CASYTGGAYEQYF.

This sequence joins TRBV19 and TRBJ1-1, with TRBD1 matching over 7 bases. The trim removed 6 bases at V and 0 bases at J, leaving 4 bases unmatched. Germline lookup yields CDR1 LNHDA and CDR2 SQIVND (reference sequence). The CDR3 spans 14 residues. DNA of the CDR3: TGTGCCAGTAGACCAGGGGGTATGAACACTGAAGCTTTCTTT. Translated, it gives CASRPGGMNTEAFF.

This chain uses TRBV9 with TRBJ2-7, with D perhaps being TRBD1 or TRBD2 (7 bases each). V lost 3 bases and J 7 bases, leaving 20 bases between the germline ends. The CDR3 totals 15 residues. Germline CDR1 reads SGDLS; CDR2 reads YYNGEE. CDR3 loop: CASSEWDSRAGEQYF. CDR3 DNA sequence: TGTGCCAGCAGCGAATGGGACAGTCGAGCGGGGGAGCAGTACTTC.

The chain carries TRBV5-4 and TRBJ2-7; D tentatively fits TRBD1 or TRBD2 (5 bases each). The CDR3 is 15 amino acids. Germline CDR1 is SGHNT and CDR2 is YYREEE (reference sequence). V dropped 0 bases and J dropped 0 bases, with 10 bases sitting between them. The CDR3 spells CASSLAGTFSYEQYF. CDR3 DNA sequence: TGTGCCAGCAGCTTGGCCGGGACGTTCTCCTACGAGCAGTACTTC.

The chain combines TRBV10-3 with TRBJ2-7; 9 bases are a match to TRBD2. Trimming took 3 bases from V and 3 from J; bases not matched to a gene: 3. The CDR3 length is 14 residues. CDR1 and CDR2 from the germline V gene are ENHRY and SYGVKD. The CDR3 loop is CAISDSGRGYEQYF. The DNA for the CDR3 is TGTGCCATCAGTGATAGCGGGAGAGGCTACGAGCAGTACTTC.

Only a few counts were recorded for this clone. The chain carries TRBV14 and TRBJ1-1; D not resolved. Per germline, CDR1 SGHDN and CDR2 FVKESK. The CDR3 length is 11 residues. Trimming removed 8 bases at V and 0 bases at J, with 4 bases between. The CDR3: CASGVNTEAFF. The DNA of the CDR3 is TGTGCCAGCGGGGTGAACACTGAAGCTTTCTTT.

This chain connects TRBV19 to TRBJ2-3; D may be TRBD1 (6 bases). Trimming left V 9 bases short and J 7 bases short, with 14 bases between. CDR1 and CDR2 from the germline V gene are LNHDA and SQIVND (reference sequence). CDR3 length equals 12 residues. The CDR3: CASTTQGNTQYF. The CDR3 DNA follows: TGTGCCAGCACGACACAGGGAAATACGCAGTATTTT.